Below, one T cell receptor (beta chain) is given with its context. Its specificity is unknown. This entry comes from a study of cytomegalovirus exposure and HLA in healthy donors. The PCR contained 60 Vbeta and 13 Jbeta primers. The repertoire was sequenced with immunoSEQ multiplex PCR; TCRdb's copy has only in-frame clones and lacks some. This sample yields about 130,000 clones, of which about 82% are seen a single time; roughly 2% belongs to the top ten. The CDR3 extends over 14 amino acids. CDR1 and CDR2 (germline): SGHTA, FQGNSA. The V gene lost 2 bases and the J gene lost 7 bases, with 12 bases spanning the gap. Whole-study findings and limits: TCR sequences were mostly rare, though some public TCRs occurred in many donors.

Sequences were obtained from PBMCs. This sequence originates from a man in his fifties in good health and CMV-seronegative. The chain carries TRBV7-2 and TRBJ1-5, with D possibly TRBD1 on 6 matching bases. CDR3 in amino acids: CASSLSPGVQPQHF. CDR3 sequence (DNA): TGTGCCAGCAGCTTATCCCCAGGGGTGCAGCCCCAGCATTTT.